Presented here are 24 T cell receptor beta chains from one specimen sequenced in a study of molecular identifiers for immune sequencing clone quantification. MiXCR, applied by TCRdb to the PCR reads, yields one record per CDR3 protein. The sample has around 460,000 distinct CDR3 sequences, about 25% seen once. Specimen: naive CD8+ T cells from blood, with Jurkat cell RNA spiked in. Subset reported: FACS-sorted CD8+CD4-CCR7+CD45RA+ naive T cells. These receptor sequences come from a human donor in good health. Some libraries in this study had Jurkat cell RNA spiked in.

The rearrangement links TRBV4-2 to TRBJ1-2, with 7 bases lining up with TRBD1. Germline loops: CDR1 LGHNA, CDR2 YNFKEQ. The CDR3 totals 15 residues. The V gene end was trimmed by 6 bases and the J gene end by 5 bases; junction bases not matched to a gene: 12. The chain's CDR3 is CASRHDRAPQYGYTF. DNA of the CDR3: TGTGCCAGCAGACACGACAGGGCCCCCCAGTATGGCTACACCTTC.

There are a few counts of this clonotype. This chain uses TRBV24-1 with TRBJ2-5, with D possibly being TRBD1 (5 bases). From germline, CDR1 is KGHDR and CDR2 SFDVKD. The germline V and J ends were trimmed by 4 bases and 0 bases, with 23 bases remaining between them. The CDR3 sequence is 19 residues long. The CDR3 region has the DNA TGTGCCACCAGTGACTCGACAAGGGGCGCGGTACCTCACCAAGAGACCCAGTACTTC. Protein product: CATSDSTRGAVPHQETQYF.

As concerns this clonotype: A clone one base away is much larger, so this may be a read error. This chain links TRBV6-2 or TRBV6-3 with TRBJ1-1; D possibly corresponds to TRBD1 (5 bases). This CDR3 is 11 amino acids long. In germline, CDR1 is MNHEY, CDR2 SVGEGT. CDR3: CAAGPGTEALF. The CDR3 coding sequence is TGTGCCGCGGGGCCAGGGACTGAAGCTTTATTT.

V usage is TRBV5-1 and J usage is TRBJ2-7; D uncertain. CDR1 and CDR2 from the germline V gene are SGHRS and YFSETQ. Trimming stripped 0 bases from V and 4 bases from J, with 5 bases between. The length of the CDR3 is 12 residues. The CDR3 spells CASSLDMYEQYF. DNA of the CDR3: TGCGCCAGCAGCTTGGATATGTACGAGCAGTACTTC.

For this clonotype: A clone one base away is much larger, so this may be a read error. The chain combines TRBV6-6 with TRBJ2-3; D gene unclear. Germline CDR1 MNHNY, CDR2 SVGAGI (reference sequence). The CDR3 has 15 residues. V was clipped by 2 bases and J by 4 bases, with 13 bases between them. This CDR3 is CASSYVSPTADTQYF. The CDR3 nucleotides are TGTGCCAGCAGTTACGTGAGCCCTACCGCAGATACGCAGTATTTT.

The CDR3 region is CAIAGKGGFADTQYF. CDR3 DNA: TGTGCCATCGCCGGGAAGGGGGGGTTCGCAGATACGCAGTATTTT. The chain is built from TRBV10-3 and TRBJ2-3; a possible D gene is TRBD2 (7 bases). The CDR3 runs to 15 residues. Germline V gene data show CDR1 as ENHRY and CDR2 as SYGVKD. V shed 8 bases and J shed 4 bases, with 19 bases lying between them.

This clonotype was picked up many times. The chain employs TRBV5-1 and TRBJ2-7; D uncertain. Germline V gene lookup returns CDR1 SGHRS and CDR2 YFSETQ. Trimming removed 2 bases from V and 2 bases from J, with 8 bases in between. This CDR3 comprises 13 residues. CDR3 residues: CASSFDITYEQYF. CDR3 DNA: TGCGCCAGCAGCTTCGACATCACCTACGAGCAGTACTTC.

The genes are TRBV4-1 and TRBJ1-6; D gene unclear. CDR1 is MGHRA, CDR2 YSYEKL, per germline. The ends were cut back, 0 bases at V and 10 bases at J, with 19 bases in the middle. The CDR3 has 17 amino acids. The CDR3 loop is CASSQDLNTAGRSPLHF. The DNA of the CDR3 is TGCGCCAGCAGCCAAGATTTAAATACGGCCGGGAGATCACCCCTCCACTTT.

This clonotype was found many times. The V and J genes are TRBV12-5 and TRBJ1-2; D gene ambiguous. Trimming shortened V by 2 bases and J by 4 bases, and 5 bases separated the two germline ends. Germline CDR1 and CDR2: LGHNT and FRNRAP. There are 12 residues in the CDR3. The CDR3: CASGLSGYGYTF. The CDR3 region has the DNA TGTGCTAGTGGTTTGAGCGGCTATGGCTACACCTTC.

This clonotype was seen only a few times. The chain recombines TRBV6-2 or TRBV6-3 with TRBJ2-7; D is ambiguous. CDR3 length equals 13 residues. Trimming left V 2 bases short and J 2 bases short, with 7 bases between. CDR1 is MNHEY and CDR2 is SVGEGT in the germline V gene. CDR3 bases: TGTGCCAGCAGTTACGGTAGGACCTACGAGCAGTACTTC. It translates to CASSYGRTYEQYF.

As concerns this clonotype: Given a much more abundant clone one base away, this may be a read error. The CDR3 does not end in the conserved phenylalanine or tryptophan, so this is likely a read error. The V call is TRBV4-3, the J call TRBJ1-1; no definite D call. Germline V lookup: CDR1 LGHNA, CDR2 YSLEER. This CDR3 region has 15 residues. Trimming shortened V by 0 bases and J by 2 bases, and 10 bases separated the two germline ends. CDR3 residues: CASSQDRSINTEAFL. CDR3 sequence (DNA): TGCGCCAGCAGCCAAGATCGGTCGATCAACACTGAAGCTTTCCTT.

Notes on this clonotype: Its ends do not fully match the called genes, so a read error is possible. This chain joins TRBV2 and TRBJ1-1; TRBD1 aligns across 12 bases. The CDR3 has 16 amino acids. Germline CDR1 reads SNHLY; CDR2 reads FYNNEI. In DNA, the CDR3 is TGTGCCGGCAGTGAACTGGGACAGGGGGCGCGTACTGAAGCTTTCTTT. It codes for CAGSELGQGARTEAFF.

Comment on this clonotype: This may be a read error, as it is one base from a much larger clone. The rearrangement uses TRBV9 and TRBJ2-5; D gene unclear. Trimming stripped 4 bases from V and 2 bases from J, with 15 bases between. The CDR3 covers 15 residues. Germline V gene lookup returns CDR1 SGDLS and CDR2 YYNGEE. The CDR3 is CASSLVGGKQETQYF. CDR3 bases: TGTGCCAGCAGCCTAGTGGGCGGTAAACAAGAGACCCAGTACTTC. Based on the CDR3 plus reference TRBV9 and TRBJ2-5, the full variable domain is DSGVTQTPKHLITATGQRVTLRCSPRSGDLSVYWYQQSLDQGLQFLIQYYNGEERAKGNILERFSAQQFPDLHSELNLSSLELGDSALYFCASSLVGGKQETQYFGPGTRLLVL.

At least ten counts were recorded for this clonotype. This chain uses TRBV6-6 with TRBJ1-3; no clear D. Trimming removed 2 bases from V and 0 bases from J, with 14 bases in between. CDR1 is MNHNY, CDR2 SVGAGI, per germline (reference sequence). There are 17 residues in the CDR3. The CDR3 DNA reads TGTGCCAGCAGTTACCCCGGCCCAAAAAACTCTGGAAACACCATATATTTT. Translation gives CASSYPGPKNSGNTIYF.

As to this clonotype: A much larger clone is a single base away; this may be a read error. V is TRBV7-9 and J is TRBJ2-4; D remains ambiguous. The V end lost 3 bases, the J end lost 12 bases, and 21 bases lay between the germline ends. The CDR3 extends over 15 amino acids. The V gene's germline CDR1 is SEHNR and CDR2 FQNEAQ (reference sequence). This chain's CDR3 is CASSFQPADDSTQYF. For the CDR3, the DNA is TGTGCCAGCAGCTTTCAACCCGCCGATGATTCAACTCAGTACTTC.

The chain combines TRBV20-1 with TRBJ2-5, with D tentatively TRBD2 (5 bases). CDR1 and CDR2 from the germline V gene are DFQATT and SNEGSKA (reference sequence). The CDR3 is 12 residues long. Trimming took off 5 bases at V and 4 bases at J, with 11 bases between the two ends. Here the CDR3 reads CSAVDYPETQYF. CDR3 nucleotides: TGCAGTGCTGTTGACTATCCAGAGACCCAGTACTTC.

CDR3 loop: CASSSQRTSRNTGELFF. Written as DNA, the CDR3 is TGTGCCAGCAGTTCCCAGCGGACTAGCCGAAACACCGGGGAGCTGTTTTTT. The chain has TRBV12-3 or TRBV12-4 and TRBJ2-2, with 8 bases fitting TRBD2. This CDR3 region has 17 residues. The V segment lost 4 bases and the J segment 2 bases; nucleotides outside the gene matches: 9.

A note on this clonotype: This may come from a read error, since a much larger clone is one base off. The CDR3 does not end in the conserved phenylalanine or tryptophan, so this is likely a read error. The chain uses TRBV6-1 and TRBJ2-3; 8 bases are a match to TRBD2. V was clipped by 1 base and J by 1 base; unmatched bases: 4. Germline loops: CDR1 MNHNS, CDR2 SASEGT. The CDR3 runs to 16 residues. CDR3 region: CASSEDLTSGTDTQYL. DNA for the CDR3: TGTGCCAGCAGTGAAGATTTGACTAGCGGCACAGATACGCAGTATCTT.

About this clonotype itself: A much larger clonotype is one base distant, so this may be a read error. The CDR3 spells CASSEEGDNQPQHF. CDR3 in DNA: TGTGCCAGCAGTGAAGAAGGGGACAATCAGCCCCAGCATTTT. J is TRBJ1-5 and V is TRBV2; D might be TRBD1 (5 bases). Germline V gene lookup returns CDR1 SNHLY and CDR2 FYNNEI. This CDR3 is 14 amino acids long. V was pared by 1 base and J by 3 bases, with 7 bases between.

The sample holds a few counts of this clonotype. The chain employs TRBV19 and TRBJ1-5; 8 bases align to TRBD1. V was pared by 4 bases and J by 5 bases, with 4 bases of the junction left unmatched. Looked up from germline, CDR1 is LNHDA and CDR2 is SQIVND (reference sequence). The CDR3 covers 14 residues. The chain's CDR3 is CASSTGGADQPQHF. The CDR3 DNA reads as TGTGCCAGTAGTACAGGGGGCGCAGATCAGCCCCAGCATTTT.

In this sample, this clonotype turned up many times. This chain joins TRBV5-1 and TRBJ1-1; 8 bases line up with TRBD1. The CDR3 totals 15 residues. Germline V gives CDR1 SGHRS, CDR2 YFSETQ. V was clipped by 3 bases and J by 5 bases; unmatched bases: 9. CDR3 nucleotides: TGCGCCAGCAGCTCGGGGCCCGGGACAGGAACTGAAGCTTTCTTT. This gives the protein CASSSGPGTGTEAFF.

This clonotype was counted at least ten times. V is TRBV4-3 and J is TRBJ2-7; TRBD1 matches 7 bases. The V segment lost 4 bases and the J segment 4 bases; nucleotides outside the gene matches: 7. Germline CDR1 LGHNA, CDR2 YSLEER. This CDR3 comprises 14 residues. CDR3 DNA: TGCGCCAGCAGCCCAAACAGGGGTGCGTACGAGCAGTACTTC. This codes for CASSPNRGAYEQYF.

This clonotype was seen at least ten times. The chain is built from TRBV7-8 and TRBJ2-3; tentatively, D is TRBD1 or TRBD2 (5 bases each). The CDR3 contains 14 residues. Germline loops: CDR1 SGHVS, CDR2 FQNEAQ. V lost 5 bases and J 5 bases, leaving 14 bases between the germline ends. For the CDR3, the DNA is TGTGCCAGCAGCAAAGGGGTTGGAGGAGATACGCAGTATTTT. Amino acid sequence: CASSKGVGGDTQYF.

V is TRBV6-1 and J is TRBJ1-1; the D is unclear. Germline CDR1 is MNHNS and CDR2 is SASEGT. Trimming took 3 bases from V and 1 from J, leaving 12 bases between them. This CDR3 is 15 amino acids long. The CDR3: CASSDWRHSNTEAFF. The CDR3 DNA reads TGTGCCAGCAGTGATTGGAGACACTCGAACACTGAAGCTTTCTTT.